These 30 T cell receptor beta chains were sequenced from one sample in a study of shared clonotypes between healthy human individuals. Clones were read by immunoSEQ multiplex PCR, and TCRdb kept only the in-frame ones, dropping some. The sample contains fewer than 1.4 million clones, about four fifths of which appear only once. Sequenced material: memory CD4+ T cells from PBMCs. The subset denotes: CD45RA-negative fraction. These receptors originate from a man in his late teens or twenties in good health. Some clones in this sample may be carry-over from other donors' samples.

The rearrangement joins TRBV9 to TRBJ1-1; perhaps TRBD1 as D (5 bases). CDR3 length: 14 residues. Germline CDR1 and CDR2: SGDLS and YYNGEE. The ends were cut back, 0 bases at V and 4 bases at J, with 10 bases in the middle. The CDR3 sequence: CASSVEGVSTEAFF. The CDR3 bases are TGTGCCAGCAGCGTAGAAGGGGTTAGCACTGAAGCTTTCTTT.

The chain is built from TRBV5-4 and TRBJ1-2; TRBD1 is a possible D gene (6 bases). CDR3 length: 13 residues. V was clipped by 4 bases and J by 4 bases, with 11 bases between them. CDR1 and CDR2 (germline): SGHNT, YYREEE (reference sequence). In DNA, the CDR3 is TGTGCCAGCAGCAACAGGGTTTCCTATGGCTACACCTTC. Its translation: CASSNRVSYGYTF.

The count of this clone is one. CDR3 region: CASSSARQTKETQYF. CDR3 DNA sequence: TGTGCCAGCAGCTCCGCGAGGCAGACGAAAGAGACCCAGTACTTC. The chain uses TRBV14 and TRBJ2-5; D call uncertain. Germline V gene sequence: CDR1 SGHDN, CDR2 FVKESK. This CDR3 region has 15 residues. Trimming left V 5 bases short and J 3 bases short, with 16 bases between.

This chain joins TRBV6-6 and TRBJ1-1; 12 bases fit TRBD1. Trimming took 5 bases from V and 5 from J; bases not matched to a gene: 3. There are 14 residues in the CDR3. Germline V lookup: CDR1 MNHNY, CDR2 SVGAGI (reference sequence). In DNA form, the CDR3 reads TGTGCCAGCAGTAGGGACAGGGGGCGAACTGAAGCTTTCTTT. Translated, it gives CASSRDRGRTEAFF.

This sequence joins TRBV6-5 and TRBJ1-2; the D is unclear. V was shortened by 5 bases and J by 1 base, with 8 bases between the two germline ends. Germline V lookup: CDR1 MNHEY, CDR2 SVGAGI. CDR3 length: 13 residues. Here the CDR3 reads CASSNQVNYGYTF. CDR3 nucleotide sequence: TGTGCCAGCAGTAACCAGGTTAACTATGGCTACACCTTC.

This clone was observed a handful of times. The genes are TRBV7-2 and TRBJ2-3, with D unclear. V lost 4 bases, J lost 4 bases, and 12 bases lay in between. This CDR3 region has 14 residues. Looked up from germline, CDR1 is SGHTA and CDR2 is FQGNSA. CDR3 sequence reads: CASSSTRIADTQYF. The CDR3 bases are TGTGCCAGCAGCTCCACCCGGATCGCAGATACGCAGTATTTT.

J is TRBJ2-6 and V is TRBV18; D gene unclear. V lost 2 bases and J lost 0, with 11 bases in between. The germline CDR1 and CDR2 sequences are KGHSH and LQKENI. The CDR3 is 17 amino acids. The CDR3 nucleotides are TGTGCCAGCTCACCAGTTCGAATGAGCTCTGGGGCCAACGTCCTGACTTTC. Translated, it gives CASSPVRMSSGANVLTF.

The genes are TRBV5-6 and TRBJ2-3, with TRBD2 identical over 8 bases. Germline values: CDR1 SGHDT, CDR2 YYEEEE. Trimming cost V 4 bases and J 3 bases; bases outside gene matches: 10. The CDR3 is 16 residues long. The CDR3 loop reads CASSRQAGAGTDTQYF. CDR3 in DNA: TGTGCCAGCAGCCGGCAAGCGGGAGCTGGAACAGATACGCAGTATTTT. Looking up the rest from reference TRBV5-6 and TRBJ2-3 gives the full variable domain: DAGVTQSPTHLIKTRGQQVTLRCSPKSGHDTVSWYQQALGQGPQFIFQYYEEEERQRGNFPDRFSGHQFPNYSSELNVNALLLGDSALYLCASSRQAGAGTDTQYFGPGTRLTVL.

The V and J genes are TRBV5-1 and TRBJ1-3; perhaps TRBD1 as D (5 bases). CDR3 length: 16 residues. V lost 0 bases and J 0 bases, leaving 10 bases between the germline ends. Looked up from germline, CDR1 is SGHRS and CDR2 is YFSETQ. CDR3 nucleotides: TGCGCCAGCAGCTTGGAAGGGGCTCTCTCTGGAAACACCATATATTTT. Its translation: CASSLEGALSGNTIYF.

This clone has only a few counts. The rearrangement uses TRBV5-6 and TRBJ1-4; possible D gene TRBD1, 6 bases. CDR1 SGHDT and CDR2 YYEEEE come from the germline V gene. CDR3 length: 14 amino acids. Deletions cut 5 bases from V and 8 bases from J, with 16 bases between. The chain's CDR3 is CASRKQGRDEKLFF. CDR3 nucleotides: TGTGCCAGCAGAAAGCAGGGGCGGGACGAAAAACTGTTTTTT.

The chain uses TRBV15 and TRBJ1-2; D uncertain. Deletions cut 11 bases from V and 6 bases from J, with 7 bases between. The germline CDR1 and CDR2 sequences are LNHNV and YYDKDF (reference sequence). This CDR3 comprises 9 residues. The CDR3 DNA reads TGTGCCGCGCCGGATGGCTACACCTTC. Its protein is CAAPDGYTF. Full variable domain (remainder filled in from reference TRBV15 and TRBJ1-2): DAMVIQNPRYQVTQFGKPVTLSCSQTLNHNVMYWYQQKSSQAPKLLFHYYDKDFNNEADTPDNFQSRRPNTSFCFLDIRSPGLGDTAMYLCAAPDGYTFGSGTRLTVV.

The V call is TRBV28, the J call TRBJ1-5; D not certain. CDR3 length: 12 amino acids. V lost 2 bases, J lost 9 bases, and 8 bases lay in between. Germline V gene data show CDR1 as MDHEN and CDR2 as SYDVKM. Written as DNA, the CDR3 is TGTGCCAGCAGTTTAATCGGTGGGCCCCAGCATTTT. This codes for CASSLIGGPQHF.

The chain links TRBV25-1 to TRBJ2-2, with 8 bases that match TRBD2. V lost 2 bases to trimming and J lost 0 bases; unmatched junction nucleotides: 5. The CDR3 totals 17 residues. CDR1 MGHDK and CDR2 SYGVNS come from the germline V gene. CDR3 DNA sequence: TGTGCCAGCAGTGAACCCAGGACTAGCACGAACACCGGGGAGCTGTTTTTT. This codes for CASSEPRTSTNTGELFF. The entire variable domain, with the rest obtained from reference TRBV25-1 and TRBJ2-2, is as follows: EADIYQTPRYLVIGTGKKITLECSQTMGHDKMYWYQQDPGMELHLIHYSYGVNSTEKGDLSSESTVSRIRTEHFPLTLESARPSHTSQYLCASSEPRTSTNTGELFFGEGSRLTVL.

Points on this clone: Other DNA sequences in the sample encode the same CDR3. The genes are TRBV18 and TRBJ2-5; D is uncertain. CDR1 KGHSH and CDR2 LQKENI come from the germline V gene. The CDR3 consists of 13 residues. V was pared by 1 base and J by 2 bases, with 5 bases between. CDR3 in DNA: TGTGCCAGCTCACCACAGGGTCAAGAGACCCAGTACTTC. As protein: CASSPQGQETQYF.

The chain combines TRBV7-2 with TRBJ2-1; D is uncertain. Germline V gene sequence: CDR1 SGHTA, CDR2 FQGNSA. The CDR3 runs 13 residues. V lost 0 bases to trimming and J lost 5 bases, with 5 bases between them. In DNA, the CDR3 is TGTGCCAGCAGCTTAGCAAGAAACAATGAGCAGTTCTTC. Protein product: CASSLARNNEQFF.

The rearrangement joins TRBV30 to TRBJ2-5; D call uncertain. The CDR3 has 12 amino acids. Germline loops: CDR1 GTSNPN, CDR2 SVGIG (reference sequence). V was pared by 1 base and J by 0 bases, with 3 bases between. CDR3 region: CAWSADQETQYF. The CDR3 DNA is TGTGCCTGGAGTGCGGACCAAGAGACCCAGTACTTC.

The genes are TRBV11-2 and TRBJ2-2; possible D gene TRBD1, 5 bases. The CDR3 spans 15 residues. Germline loops: CDR1 SGHAT, CDR2 FQNNGV. V gave up 2 bases and J gave up 6 bases, with 13 bases separating them. The CDR3 nucleotides are TGTGCCAGCAGCTTATTGCCCAGGGTTGCCGGGGAGCTGTTTTTT. Its translation: CASSLLPRVAGELFF.

V is TRBV4-1 and J is TRBJ2-5; D is ambiguous. The CDR3 is made up of 15 amino acids. Trimming took 0 bases from V and 4 from J, leaving 12 bases between them. Germline CDR1 is MGHRA and CDR2 is YSYEKL. The CDR3 nucleotides are TGCGCCAGCAGCCAAGAGGGCTTGGGTGGAGAGACCCAGTACTTC. This sequence encodes CASSQEGLGGETQYF.

The rearrangement uses TRBV19 and TRBJ1-4, with 11 bases that match TRBD1. This CDR3 has 14 residues. Germline V gene data show CDR1 as LNHDA and CDR2 as SQIVND (reference sequence). Trimming at V came to 11 bases and at J to 8 bases, leaving 10 bases not matched to a gene. CDR3 residues: CACQDRGRGEKLFF. In nucleotides, the CDR3 is TGTGCCTGTCAGGACAGGGGGCGCGGGGAAAAACTGTTTTTT.

The chain combines TRBV11-3 with TRBJ2-1; possibly TRBD1 or TRBD2 for D (5 bases each). CDR1 is SGHNT, CDR2 YENEEA, per germline. The germline V and J ends were trimmed by 6 bases and 9 bases, with 15 bases remaining between them. The CDR3 totals 13 residues. CDR3 protein: CASSRGQGSEQFF. Here the CDR3 DNA reads TGTGCCAGCAGTCGCGGGCAGGGTAGTGAGCAGTTCTTC.

The genes are TRBV2 and TRBJ2-3; D is undetermined. This CDR3 is 14 amino acids long. Germline CDR1 is SNHLY and CDR2 is FYNNEI. The V gene lost 7 bases and the J gene lost 3 bases, with 14 bases spanning the gap. This CDR3 reads CASTARLETDTQYF. The CDR3 DNA reads TGTGCCAGCACCGCGCGCCTCGAGACAGATACGCAGTATTTT.

The CDR3 region is CSRGFGTEAFF. As DNA, the CDR3 is TGCAGTCGGGGGTTTGGGACTGAAGCTTTCTTT. The chain couples TRBV20-1 to TRBJ1-1, with TRBD1 as a possible D gene (5 bases). CDR1 is DFQATT, CDR2 SNEGSKA, per germline (reference sequence). CDR3 length equals 11 residues. Trimming shortened V by 8 bases and J by 5 bases, and 12 bases separated the two germline ends.

A word on this clone: Given a much more abundant clone one base away, this may be a read error. Other DNA sequences in the same sample also yield this CDR3. V is TRBV7-2 and J is TRBJ2-5, with TRBD2 as a possible D gene (6 bases). The V gene lost 0 bases and the J gene lost 5 bases, with 10 bases spanning the gap. Germline assignment: CDR1 SGHTA and CDR2 FQGNSA. This CDR3 contains 14 residues. The CDR3 is CASSLAGGGETQYF. CDR3 DNA: TGTGCCAGCAGCTTAGCGGGAGGTGGGGAGACCCAGTACTTC.

This chain links TRBV7-9 with TRBJ2-5; 11 bases agree with TRBD2. V shed 1 base, J shed 4 bases, and the junction held 8 bases outside the gene matches. Germline V CDR1 and CDR2: SEHNR, FQNEAQ (reference sequence). There are 17 residues in the CDR3. The CDR3 bases are TGTGCCAGCAGCTTAGACAAAACTAGCGGGAGAGGAGAGACCCAGTACTTC. This translates into CASSLDKTSGRGETQYF.

This clone was counted only a few times. The chain couples TRBV25-1 to TRBJ1-1, with 9 nucleotides matching TRBD1. J lost 0 bases, V lost 7 bases, and 9 bases had no gene match. There are 16 residues in the CDR3. Germline values: CDR1 MGHDK, CDR2 SYGVNS. CDR3 in DNA: TGTGCCAGCATTCAAACCGGGGACAGGGTGAACACTGAAGCTTTCTTT. Its translation: CASIQTGDRVNTEAFF.

The chain is built from TRBV4-2 and TRBJ2-1, with no clear D. Germline loops: CDR1 LGHNA, CDR2 YNFKEQ. The CDR3 sequence is 15 residues long. V was pared by 0 bases and J by 5 bases, with 11 bases between. Here the CDR3 reads CASSQDLARDNEQFF. CDR3 DNA sequence: TGTGCCAGCAGCCAAGATCTCGCGCGCGACAATGAGCAGTTCTTC.

V usage is TRBV20-1 and J usage is TRBJ2-1; D gene uncertain. From germline, CDR1 is DFQATT and CDR2 SNEGSKA (reference sequence). The CDR3 is 10 amino acids. V lost 5 bases and J lost 6, with 5 bases in between. CDR3 coding DNA: TGCAGTGCTCCAGCCAATGAGCAGTTCTTC. Protein sequence: CSAPANEQFF.

J is TRBJ1-4 and V is TRBV28, with D tentatively TRBD1 (5 bases). This CDR3 is 14 amino acids long. CDR1 MDHEN and CDR2 SYDVKM come from the germline V gene. Trimming pared 1 base from V and 12 bases from J, leaving 15 bases between. As DNA, the CDR3 is TGTGCCAGCAGTTTATTTAGCCAGGGACGGGAACTGTTTTTT. This sequence encodes CASSLFSQGRELFF.

This sequence joins TRBV5-6 and TRBJ2-5; TRBD1 aligns across 7 bases. The J call may be faulty, since TRBJ2-7 better matches the DNA end. Germline CDR1 SGHDT, CDR2 YYEEEE. This CDR3 contains 14 residues. The CDR3 DNA reads TGTGCCAGCAGCAAAAGGGACAGCGGCTACGAGCAGTACTTC. Its translation: CASSKRDSGYEQYF.

The chain is built from TRBV19 and TRBJ2-5, with D maybe TRBD2 (6 bases). CDR3 size: 13 residues. V gave up 3 bases and J gave up 7 bases, with 12 bases separating them. Germline assignment: CDR1 LNHDA and CDR2 SQIVND (reference sequence). The CDR3 sequence: CASSMGPRGTQYF. In DNA, the CDR3 is TGTGCCAGTAGTATGGGCCCGCGGGGGACCCAGTACTTC.